The clone carrying this TCR beta chain was seen at least ten times. Antigen unknown. Making the TCR beta libraries involved quantitative 5'-RACE with molecular barcodes. One entry per CDR3 protein, called by TCRdb with MiXCR from the 5' RACE reads. The sample has roughly 130,000 distinct CDR3 sequences; about a tenth are singletons. This sample is part of a study of CD8 T cells in ankylosing spondylitis. Broader study findings: As reported, disease-linked clones showed significant enrichment in matched ankylosing spondylitis synovial fluid.

This CDR3 has 17 amino acids. The V gene's germline CDR1 is MNHEY and CDR2 SVGAGI. With V trimmed by 0 bases and J by 4 bases, 9 bases remained unmatched. The material sequenced was blood, either unsorted or a sorted T cell fraction (not recorded which). The J gene is TRBJ2-7, the V gene TRBV6-5; TRBD1 matches at 10 bases. The clonotype comes from a male donor with ankylosing spondylitis or in good health (not recorded which). In nucleotides, the CDR3 is TGTGCCAGCAGTTACTCGTACCCCGGGACAGGGGTTTACGAGCAGTACTTC. This encodes CASSYSYPGTGVYEQYF.